This is a list of T cell receptor beta chains from one sample in a study of T cell responses to AZD1222 COVID-19 vaccine. The table came from immunoSEQ multiplex PCR; TCRdb's copy has only in-frame clones and leaves some out. The table records fewer than 85,000 clones, around 90% of them present only once. Sequencing was performed on peripheral blood, taken 28 days after the second dose of the MenACWY control vaccine. These receptors all stem from an adult who received the MenACWY meningococcal vaccine as a control. The CDR3 runs from the conserved cysteine through the conserved F or W. Fields, in order: D gene, V gene, clone size, J gene, CDR3 protein, CDR3 DNA. The D gene is left open where the match is weak. Some rows have no size entry. The others give once, few or many, or a class for an expanded clone.

D: .; V: TRBV4-2; size: .; J: TRBJ1-4; CDR3: CASSPGQSTNEKLFF; DNA: TGTGCCAGCAGCCCAGGGCAAAGTACTAATGAAAAACTGTTTTTT
D: .; V: TRBV28; size: once; J: TRBJ2-7; CDR3: CASRSWTAEQYF; DNA: TGTGCCAGCAGGAGTTGGACCGCGGAGCAGTACTTC
D: .; V: TRBV4-3; size: once; J: TRBJ2-1; CDR3: CASSQVRDFYNEQFF; DNA: TGCGCCAGCAGCCAAGTGCGAGATTTCTACAATGAGCAGTTCTTC
D: .; V: TRBV4-1; size: few; J: TRBJ1-1; CDR3: CASRRDLEAFF; DNA: TGCGCCAGCCGTCGGGACCTTGAAGCTTTCTTT
D: .; V: TRBV19; size: .; J: TRBJ1-2; CDR3: CASSISPGFGYTF; DNA: TGTGCCAGTAGTATATCCCCCGGGTTCGGCTACACCTTC
D: .; V: TRBV4-3; size: few; J: TRBJ1-1; CDR3: CASSQTPGFTEAFF; DNA: TGCGCCAGCAGCCAGACCCCGGGTTTCACTGAAGCTTTCTTT
D: .; V: TRBV5-4; size: .; J: TRBJ1-2; CDR3: CASSLDGKDGYTF; DNA: TGTGCCAGCAGCTTGGACGGGAAGGATGGCTACACCTTC
D: .; V: TRBV9; size: once; J: TRBJ2-1; CDR3: CASSVESSGYNEQFF; DNA: TGTGCCAGCAGCGTAGAGAGCTCCGGCTACAATGAGCAGTTCTTC
D: TRBD1; V: TRBV6-5; size: .; J: TRBJ2-2; CDR3: CASKHRGLNTGELFF; DNA: TGTGCCAGCAAACACAGGGGGCTGAACACCGGGGAGCTGTTTTTT
D: .; V: TRBV19; size: .; J: TRBJ2-1; CDR3: CASSIEDEQFF; DNA: TGTGCCAGTAGTATCGAAGATGAGCAGTTCTTC
D: TRBD2; V: TRBV30; size: .; J: TRBJ2-1; CDR3: CAWSGSYDGTTRRSYNEQFF; DNA: TGTGCCTGGAGTGGATCGTACGATGGGACTACACGGCGCTCCTACAATGAGCAGTTCTTC
D: TRBD1; V: TRBV3-1/TRBV3-2; size: few; J: TRBJ2-1; CDR3: CASSHRSRGNEQFF; DNA: TGTGCCAGCAGCCATAGAAGCAGGGGGAATGAGCAGTTCTTC
D: .; V: TRBV3-1/TRBV3-2; size: .; J: TRBJ1-1; CDR3: CASSLRGTTEAFF; DNA: TGTGCCAGCAGTCTGCGGGGTACCACTGAAGCTTTCTTT
D: TRBD2; V: TRBV7-2; size: .; J: TRBJ2-5; CDR3: CASSPSRRAGRIGDQYF; DNA: TGTGCCAGCAGCCCTAGCCGGAGGGCCGGGAGGATTGGGGACCAGTACTTC
D: .; V: TRBV19; size: .; J: TRBJ2-7; CDR3: CASNPGGTLYEQYF; DNA: TGTGCCAGTAACCCCGGTGGCACGCTCTACGAGCAGTACTTC
D: .; V: TRBV11-2; size: .; J: TRBJ1-1; CDR3: CATLARATEAFF; DNA: TGTGCCACTTTAGCCAGGGCCACTGAAGCTTTCTTT
D: .; V: TRBV27; size: .; J: TRBJ1-2; CDR3: CASSLAEGVGGYTF; DNA: TGTGCCAGCAGTTTAGCGGAGGGGGTGGGTGGCTACACCTTC
D: TRBD1; V: TRBV10-3; size: .; J: TRBJ2-7; CDR3: CAIRMTGDEQYF; DNA: TGTGCCATCAGAATGACAGGGGACGAGCAGTACTTC
D: .; V: TRBV3-1/TRBV3-2; size: .; J: TRBJ1-2; CDR3: CASSPQTVNYGYTF; DNA: TGTGCCAGCAGCCCCCAGACAGTGAACTATGGCTACACCTTC
D: TRBD2; V: TRBV24-1; size: .; J: TRBJ2-3; CDR3: CATSTSGRFSTDTQYF; DNA: TGTGCCACCAGTACTAGCGGGAGGTTTAGCACAGATACGCAGTATTTT
D: TRBD1; V: TRBV18; size: .; J: TRBJ2-7; CDR3: CASSPPLTGGGYEQYF; DNA: TGTGCCAGCTCTCCACCTCTGACAGGGGGGGGGTACGAGCAGTACTTC
D: TRBD1; V: TRBV10-3; size: .; J: TRBJ2-2; CDR3: CAISVTGDGGELFF; DNA: TGTGCCATCAGTGTTACAGGGGACGGCGGGGAGCTGTTTTTT
D: .; V: TRBV6-5; size: .; J: TRBJ2-3; CDR3: CASSRTPSTDTQYF; DNA: TGTGCCAGCTCCCGAACCCCTAGCACAGATACGCAGTATTTT
D: TRBD1; V: TRBV7-6; size: .; J: TRBJ1-3; CDR3: CASSLGQGAAGNTIYF; DNA: TGTGCCAGCAGCCTGGGACAGGGGGCAGCTGGAAACACCATATATTTT
D: TRBD1; V: TRBV12-3/TRBV12-4; size: .; J: TRBJ1-1; CDR3: CASRDRGTEAFF; DNA: TGTGCCAGCAGGGACAGGGGAACTGAAGCTTTCTTT